This T cell receptor (beta chain) was sequenced for a study of T-cell memory formation after mild COVID-19. Germline CDR1 is MGHRA and CDR2 is YSYEKL. CDR3 length: 15 residues. J lost 0 bases, V lost 4 bases, and 5 bases had no gene match. From 5'RACE with constant-segment primers came TCR alpha and TCR beta cDNA libraries that carried sample barcodes and UMIs. In TCRdb, the 5' RACE reads were re-called with MiXCR into one record per CDR3 protein. The sample consists of roughly 250,000 distinct CDR3 sequences, 16% of them appearing once. The TCR sequence derives from a man younger than 30 who had mild COVID-19 (a few samples of this study predate the infection). Cell type and time point are not known. The source material was PBMCs or a T cell subset sorted from them (not recorded which). V and J are TRBV4-1 and TRBJ1-2, with TRBD1 matching 7 bases. CDR3 in amino acids: CASSLQGTANYGYTF. In DNA, the CDR3 is TGCGCCAGCAGCCTCCAGGGGACAGCTAACTATGGCTACACCTTC.